This T cell receptor (beta chain) was retrieved from a study of blood T cell repertoires in COVID-19. Study information: Spain, Italy and the United States supplied samples that represented acute and convalescent COVID-19.

V lost 5 bases, J lost 1 base, and 9 bases lay in between. The CDR3 totals 13 residues. Germline V gene lookup returns CDR1 LGHNT and CDR2 FRNRAP. Original data processing: Reference gene primer amplification in the assay estimated nucleated cell counts. The protocol was immunoSEQ multiplex PCR, while the TCRdb copy is restricted to in-frame clones and leaves out a portion. V, J and clone size reflect that table, while D and trimming were determined from the DNA. The sample has over 250,000 clones; around 90% are singletons. The clonotype originates from a woman between 45 and 65 years old with COVID-19, enrolled during active disease. Sequencing was performed on peripheral blood. The chain couples TRBV12-5 to TRBJ2-7; tentatively, D is TRBD1 (5 bases). Here the CDR3 DNA reads TGTGCTAGTGGTGCGACAGTGTCCTACGAGCAGTACTTC. The encoded protein is CASGATVSYEQYF.